Here is one T cell receptor beta chain with its context. The entry originates in a study of shared clonotypes between healthy human individuals. Across the whole study: Used for every donor were three CD4 naive, three CD4 memory, two CD8 naive and one CD8 memory plate.

The study separated CD4+ cells into CD45RA+ naive and CD45RA-negative memory subsets. Per the authors' pipeline: Junction-only sequences without quality scores came from ImmunoSEQ, so filtering differed. Here immunoSEQ multiplex PCR was the method, and the copy in TCRdb shows in-frame clones only, minus some. That table furnishes V, J and clone size, whereas the DNA furnished D and trimming. The sample has some 2 million clones; 95% are singletons. The germline CDR1 and CDR2 sequences are SGHNT and YYREEE (reference sequence). The CDR3 contains 11 residues. The germline V and J ends were trimmed by 5 bases and 7 bases, with 8 bases remaining between them.

The clonotype originates from a man between 18 and 35 years old in good health. Sequenced input: naive CD4+ T cells sorted from blood. Subset indicated: CD45RA+ positively selected. The chain is built from TRBV5-4 and TRBJ2-3; a possible D gene is TRBD1 (6 bases). The CDR3 DNA follows: TGTGCCAGCAGAAGGGGGAATACGCAGTATTTT. Translating gives CASRRGNTQYF. Filled out from reference TRBV5-4 and TRBJ2-3, the complete variable domain reads ETGVTQSPTHLIKTRGQQVTLRCSSQSGHNTVSWYQQALGQGPQFIFQYYREEENGRGNFPPRFSGLQFPNYSSELNVNALELDDSALYLCASRRGNTQYFGPGTRLTVL.